This T cell receptor (beta chain) was profiled in a study of blood T cells in healthy people across ages. Study-level results: Donors of long life had a larger count of naive CD4+ cells and greater diversity than aged donors. Reliance upon unsorted PBMCs precluded definitive naive versus antigen-experienced comparison.

The individuals who served as donors were healthy Caucasians living in Russia, aged roughly 6 to 95. Isolated PBMCs totaled at least 6 million in each sample. The trim removed 1 base at V and 1 base at J, leaving 1 base unmatched. Looked up from germline, CDR1 is SQVTM and CDR2 is ANQGSEA. This CDR3 is 16 amino acids long. Primers used in a second PCR of roughly 6 to 11 cycles were a sample-barcoded 5' primer and a J-beta primer mix. TCRdb fed the 5' RACE reads into MiXCR, producing one record per CDR3 protein. Among over 600,000 distinct CDR3 sequences, roughly 56% were seen once, and the ten largest hold about a quarter. Worth noting for this clonotype: Its cognate antigen is unknown.

The sequenced material came from blood. The TCR originated in a middle-aged man in good health. The chain couples TRBV29-1 to TRBJ2-3; TRBD2 aligns across 14 bases. The CDR3 region is CSVEAGLAGGTDTQYF. Written as DNA, the CDR3 is TGCAGCGTTGAAGCGGGACTAGCGGGGGGCACAGATACGCAGTATTTT.